The 21 T cell receptor beta chains in this list originate from one sample, sequenced in a study of control samples from healthy donors and cancer patients. Assay: immunoSEQ multiplex PCR; the TCRdb copy retains only in-frame clones and omits some. The sample shows approximately 89,000 clones, 70% to 90% of them seen only once. The sample consisted of blood. The receptors stem from a woman between 35 and 50 years old in good health.

The V gene is TRBV5-5, the J gene TRBJ1-1, with 7 nucleotides matching TRBD1. With V trimmed by 0 bases and J by 4 bases, 6 bases remained unmatched. This CDR3 comprises 15 residues. Germline V gene lookup returns CDR1 SGHKS and CDR2 YYEKEE (reference sequence). The CDR3 sequence: CASSLADRDVTEAFF. CDR3 nucleotide sequence: TGTGCCAGCAGCTTGGCCGACAGGGATGTCACTGAAGCTTTCTTT. Combining the CDR3 with reference TRBV5-5 and TRBJ1-1 gives the whole variable domain DAGVTQSPTHLIKTRGQQVTLRCSPISGHKSVSWYQQVLGQGPQFIFQYYEKEERGRGNFPDRFSARQFPNYSSELNVNALLLGDSALYLCASSLADRDVTEAFFGQGTRLTVV.

This chain uses TRBV3-1 (or the pseudogene TRBV3-2) with TRBJ2-4; 12 bases are shared with TRBD1. CDR3 length: 19 amino acids. The V gene end was trimmed by 0 bases and the J gene end by 2 bases; junction bases not matched to a gene: 8. CDR1 and CDR2 from the germline V gene are LGHDT and YNNKEL (reference sequence). CDR3 residues: CASSQEAGTGGASKNIQYF. The CDR3 nucleotides read TGTGCCAGCAGCCAAGAAGCCGGGACAGGGGGCGCGTCCAAAAACATTCAGTACTTC.

This clone was counted a single time. The V gene is TRBV5-1, the J gene TRBJ2-3; D gene ambiguous. The CDR3 consists of 13 residues. With 0 bases removed from V and 9 bases from J, the gap between germline ends came to 11 bases. Germline V gene data show CDR1 as SGHRS and CDR2 as YFSETQ. The CDR3 loop reads CASSLAEIETQYF. The CDR3 coding sequence is TGCGCCAGCAGCTTGGCCGAGATTGAGACGCAGTATTTT.

This chain links TRBV18 with TRBJ2-7, with 11 bases lining up with TRBD1. In germline, CDR1 is KGHSH, CDR2 LQKENI. Trimming removed 4 bases from V and 0 bases from J; junction bases left unmatched: 8. This CDR3 contains 17 residues. The CDR3 is CASSLYSGTGGSYEQYF. CDR3 in DNA: TGTGCCAGCTCACTTTATTCCGGGACAGGGGGCTCCTACGAGCAGTACTTC.

The table lists this clone with a few counts. The chain carries TRBV5-4 and TRBJ1-5; perhaps TRBD1 as D (5 bases). V lost 1 base, J lost 4 bases, and 6 bases lay in between. The CDR3 contains 13 residues. Germline V gene lookup returns CDR1 SGHNT and CDR2 YYREEE (reference sequence). The CDR3 bases are TGTGCCAGCAGCTTGTCAGGGAATCAGCCCCAGCATTTT. It translates to CASSLSGNQPQHF.

This clone appeared a single time. This CDR3 reads CASSFLGLDGGYTF. The CDR3 coding sequence is TGTGCCAGCAGCTTCCTGGGGCTGGACGGTGGCTACACCTTC. The rearrangement uses TRBV7-2 and TRBJ1-2; D is perhaps TRBD1 (5 bases). Germline-derived CDR1 and CDR2 are SGHTA and FQGNSA. V lost 3 bases, J lost 7 bases, and 15 bases lay in between. The CDR3 sequence is 14 residues long.

The gene calls are TRBV6-1 and TRBJ2-4; D gene uncertain. CDR3 length equals 18 residues. The germline V and J ends were trimmed by 2 bases and 3 bases, with 20 bases remaining between them. CDR1 and CDR2 (germline): MNHNS, SASEGT. The CDR3 spells CASSESPVGVDGKNIQYF. The CDR3 bases are TGTGCCAGCAGTGAATCCCCGGTTGGGGTAGACGGCAAAAACATTCAGTACTTC.

This clone has just one count. CDR3 sequence reads: CASSVVDRVNNMNTEAFF. CDR3 coding DNA: TGTGCCAGCAGCGTAGTGGACAGAGTAAACAATATGAACACTGAAGCTTTCTTT. The rearrangement uses TRBV9 and TRBJ1-1, with D possibly TRBD1 on 6 matching bases. The CDR3 covers 18 residues. Germline CDR1 and CDR2: SGDLS and YYNGEE. The V end was cut by 0 bases, the J end by 0 bases, with 18 bases between.

The V gene is TRBV7-2, the J gene TRBJ2-2; D assignment may be TRBD1 or TRBD2 (6 bases each). Trimming stripped 0 bases from V and 3 bases from J, with 20 bases between. Germline CDR1 and CDR2: SGHTA and FQGNSA. This CDR3 has 19 amino acids. CDR3 nucleotides: TGTGCCAGCAGCTTAGCGTGGGGTTGGGGGGCGCGGGACACCGGGGAGCTGTTTTTT. Protein: CASSLAWGWGARDTGELFF. Filled out from reference TRBV7-2 and TRBJ2-2, the complete variable domain reads GAGVSQSPSNKVTEKGKDVELRCDPISGHTALYWYRQSLGQGLEFLIYFQGNSAPDKSGLPSDRFSAERTGGSVSTLTIQRTQQEDSAVYLCASSLAWGWGARDTGELFFGEGSRLTVL.

V and J are TRBV6-6 and TRBJ1-4, with D hard to call. CDR1 is MNHNY, CDR2 SVGAGI, per germline (reference sequence). The CDR3 runs 16 residues. The V end was cut by 5 bases, the J end by 2 bases, with 15 bases between. The CDR3 spells CASSPGSGGTNEKLFF. DNA of the CDR3: TGTGCCAGCAGTCCCGGGTCCGGCGGCACTAATGAAAAACTGTTTTTT.

This chain connects TRBV6-2 or TRBV6-3 to TRBJ1-1; weak D call: TRBD1 (6 bases). The germline V and J ends were trimmed by 2 bases and 11 bases, with 15 bases remaining between them. Germline V CDR1 and CDR2: MNHEY, SVGEGT. This CDR3 has 13 amino acids. The chain's CDR3 is CASSYPRAGDAFF. DNA of the CDR3: TGTGCCAGCAGTTACCCGAGGGCAGGGGACGCTTTCTTT.

The chain joins TRBV25-1 to TRBJ2-7; D perhaps matches TRBD1 (5 bases). Germline-derived CDR1 and CDR2 are MGHDK and SYGVNS. CDR3 length: 17 amino acids. With 1 base removed from V and 4 bases from J, the gap between germline ends came to 20 bases. CDR3 in amino acids: CASSELVSEDIRYEQYF. The CDR3 region has the DNA TGTGCCAGCAGTGAATTAGTTTCCGAGGACATCAGATACGAGCAGTACTTC.

The chain links TRBV11-3 to TRBJ1-1; D is ambiguous. This CDR3 spans 12 amino acids. Germline V gene sequence: CDR1 SGHNT, CDR2 YENEEA. Trimming took 5 bases from V and 6 from J, leaving 10 bases between them. The CDR3 loop is CASSPPGAEAFF. The CDR3 nucleotides read TGTGCCAGCAGCCCGCCGGGAGCTGAAGCTTTCTTT.

The chain recombines TRBV6-6 with TRBJ1-1, with 7 bases identical to TRBD1. V lost 5 bases, J lost 3 bases, and 0 bases stayed unmatched. This CDR3 contains 12 residues. The germline gives CDR1 MNHNY, CDR2 SVGAGI (reference sequence). The CDR3 DNA is TGTGCCAGCAGTGGGACAGACACTGAAGCTTTCTTT. Its translation: CASSGTDTEAFF.

The rearrangement joins TRBV4-1 to TRBJ2-3, with 11 bases matching TRBD2. The CDR3 is 17 residues long. After removal of 1 base from V and 7 bases from J, the junction contained 10 bases not matched to a gene. Germline lookup yields CDR1 MGHRA and CDR2 YSYEKL. The CDR3 DNA reads TGCGCCAGCAGCCAAGGCCCGGGACTAGCGGCAGTGAATACGCAGTATTTT. It encodes CASSQGPGLAAVNTQYF.

This clone was recorded only once. V gene TRBV9 combines with J gene TRBJ2-1, with 8 bases identical to TRBD1. With V trimmed by 4 bases and J by 5 bases, 11 bases remained unmatched. The CDR3 covers 16 residues. The germline gives CDR1 SGDLS, CDR2 YYNGEE. CDR3: CASSSPLGDRNNEQFF. In DNA, the CDR3 is TGTGCCAGCAGCTCCCCCTTAGGGGACAGGAACAATGAGCAGTTCTTC.

The CDR3 spells CASSLALAGGPIFF. The CDR3 region has the DNA TGTGCCAGCAGCTTAGCACTAGCGGGGGGGCCTATATTCTTC. J is TRBJ2-1 and V is TRBV7-8, with 13 bases aligning to TRBD2. V shed 0 bases, J shed 16 bases, and the junction held 6 bases outside the gene matches. CDR3 length: 14 residues. The germline CDR1 and CDR2 sequences are SGHVS and FQNEAQ.

This sequence joins TRBV6-5 and TRBJ1-1; 8 nucleotides align to TRBD1. The germline V gene has CDR1 MNHEY and CDR2 SVGAGI. The CDR3 covers 14 residues. Trimming removed 4 bases from V and 5 bases from J; junction bases left unmatched: 6. This CDR3 is CASSLQGVGTEAFF. The CDR3 DNA reads as TGTGCCAGCAGTTTACAGGGGGTCGGGACTGAAGCTTTCTTT.

The rearrangement links TRBV3-1 (or the pseudogene TRBV3-2) to TRBJ2-6; 9 positions agree with TRBD1. Losses at the gene ends were 5 bases for V and 4 bases for J; bases not matched to a gene: 3. Germline CDR1 reads LGHDT; CDR2 reads YNNKEL (reference sequence). The CDR3 has 15 amino acids. The CDR3 nucleotides are TGTGCCAGCAGCGACAGGGGGACGGGGGCCAACGTCCTGACTTTC. Translation gives CASSDRGTGANVLTF.

In its sample, this clone was seen a few times. The V and J genes are TRBV3-1 (or the pseudogene TRBV3-2) and TRBJ2-7; either TRBD1 or TRBD2 may fit D (6 bases each). The CDR3 is 16 amino acids. V gave up 4 bases and J gave up 6 bases, with 22 bases separating them. Germline V gene data show CDR1 as LGHDT and CDR2 as YNNKEL (reference sequence). CDR3 DNA: TGTGCCAGCAGCCGAGCCGGGGGCGGTAGGTTCTTCGAGCAGTACTTC. As protein: CASSRAGGGRFFEQYF.

This clone was counted once. The chain uses TRBV30 and TRBJ1-1, with D possibly being TRBD1 (6 bases). Between the trimmed V and J ends, which lost 0 bases and 6 bases, there was a span of 20 bases. Germline-derived CDR1 and CDR2 are GTSNPN and SVGIG (reference sequence). The CDR3 loop spans 16 amino acids. The CDR3 reads CAWSVPKAQGSPEAFF. The DNA for the CDR3 is TGTGCCTGGAGTGTACCTAAAGCTCAGGGGTCCCCTGAAGCTTTCTTT.